This T cell receptor (beta chain) was profiled in a study of cytomegalovirus exposure and HLA in healthy donors. Study-wide findings and caveats: Testing in vitro showed three CMV-associated chains specific for CMV antigens.

On this clone: The antigen is not known.

The V and J ends lost 0 bases and 2 bases respectively, with 12 bases between them. The CDR3 is made up of 15 amino acids. Germline assignment: CDR1 SGHRS and CDR2 YFSETQ. While the first cohort had 600 to 750 subjects, the donors belonged to the separate validation cohort of roughly 130 subjects. Sequencing used immunoSEQ multiplex PCR; TCRdb keeps in-frame clones, though not all of them. Among about 130,000 clones, about 95% were seen once, and the ten largest hold approximately 1.8%. The sequencing sample was made of PBMCs. This clonotype originated in a man aged 18 to 29 in good health and CMV-seropositive. This chain links TRBV5-1 with TRBJ2-7; TRBD1 is a possible D gene (5 bases). This chain's CDR3 is CASSLAAGSTYEQYF. As DNA, the CDR3 is TGCGCCAGCAGCTTGGCGGCAGGGTCTACCTACGAGCAGTACTTC.